These 30 T cell receptor beta chains were sequenced from one sample in a study of blood T cell repertoires in COVID-19. Produced via immunoSEQ multiplex PCR; TCRdb's table is partial and in-frame only. The data contain about 160,000 clones, approximately 90% of them singletons. Sequencing used peripheral blood. The receptors were gathered from a man younger than 35 with acute or convalescent COVID-19.

The chain combines TRBV12-3 or TRBV12-4 with TRBJ1-1; D call uncertain. Trimming removed 2 bases at V and 5 bases at J, with 9 bases between. CDR3 length: 13 amino acids. The CDR3 region has the DNA TGTGCCAGCAGTTTAAGGCCAGCGACTGAAGCTTTCTTT. It yields the protein CASSLRPATEAFF.

The CDR3 is CASSLDLRQGTEAFF. CDR3 nucleotides: TGCGCCAGCAGCTTGGACTTGCGCCAGGGCACTGAAGCTTTCTTT. The chain employs TRBV5-1 and TRBJ1-1, with a weak D call TRBD1 (5 bases). Trimming took 0 bases from V and 4 from J, leaving 13 bases between them. This CDR3 contains 15 residues. The germline V gene has CDR1 SGHRS and CDR2 YFSETQ.

The V call is TRBV5-1, the J call TRBJ2-1; TRBD1 aligns across 9 bases. This CDR3 comprises 14 residues. The V and J ends lost 7 bases and 5 bases, in that order; junction bases with no gene match: 7. Germline assignment: CDR1 SGHRS and CDR2 YFSETQ. CDR3 bases: TGCGCCAGCGTCCGAGGGACAGGGAACAATGAGCAGTTCTTC. The encoded protein is CASVRGTGNNEQFF.

The V gene is TRBV5-1, the J gene TRBJ1-2, with D tentatively TRBD1 (6 bases). V was trimmed by 4 bases and J by 14 bases, leaving 15 bases between them. The CDR3 length is 11 residues. Germline lookup yields CDR1 SGHRS and CDR2 YFSETQ. DNA for the CDR3: TGCGCCAGCAGCGGGGGACATCTTGTAACCTTC. Encoded protein: CASSGGHLVTF.

The CDR3 DNA sequence: TGTGCCAGCAGCCGGGGGGGATTCAATGAGCAGTTCTTC. Translated, it gives CASSRGGFNEQFF. The rearrangement joins TRBV11-2 to TRBJ2-1, with 8 positions matching TRBD2. Germline-derived CDR1 and CDR2 are SGHAT and FQNNGV. V trimming: 5 bases; J trimming: 6 bases; junction bases outside the gene matches: 3. The length of the CDR3 is 13 residues.

The genes are TRBV3-1 (or the pseudogene TRBV3-2) and TRBJ1-2; TRBD1 agrees at 7 bases. The CDR3 extends over 16 amino acids. Germline V gene lookup returns CDR1 LGHDT and CDR2 YNNKEL (reference sequence). Trimming at V came to 1 base and at J to 0 bases, leaving 5 bases not matched to a gene. The CDR3 sequence is CASSQVTGKSNYGYTF. The DNA of the CDR3 is TGTGCCAGCAGCCAAGTGACAGGGAAATCTAACTATGGCTACACCTTC.

The chain recombines TRBV9 with TRBJ1-1; tentative D call: TRBD1 (5 bases). With 4 bases removed from V and 1 base from J, the gap between germline ends came to 17 bases. Germline loops: CDR1 SGDLS, CDR2 YYNGEE. CDR3 length: 16 residues. The CDR3, as DNA: TGTGCCAGCAGCCCCCGGATTGGGCAGGGGAACACTGAAGCTTTCTTT. Translating it yields CASSPRIGQGNTEAFF.

The genes are TRBV12-3 or TRBV12-4 and TRBJ1-1; 7 bases line up with TRBD1. V was pared by 5 bases and J by 7 bases, with 7 bases of the junction left unmatched. The CDR3 is 13 residues long. CDR3 DNA: TGTGCCAGCAGTACGGGACAGTTCATTGAAGCTTTCTTT. It translates to CASSTGQFIEAFF.

In its sample, this clone was seen once. The chain is built from TRBV5-1 and TRBJ2-2, with 13 bases matching TRBD2. The CDR3 sequence is 22 residues long. Germline lookup yields CDR1 SGHRS and CDR2 YFSETQ. The V gene end was trimmed by 5 bases and the J gene end by 0 bases; junction bases not matched to a gene: 19. Written as DNA, the CDR3 is TGCGCCAGCAGTCATAGGACTAGCGGGAGTGCCCTGCCAAGCTCGAACACCGGGGAGCTGTTTTTT. This gives the protein CASSHRTSGSALPSSNTGELFF.

V usage is TRBV27 and J usage is TRBJ2-5, with a weak D call TRBD2 (5 bases). V was trimmed by 6 bases and J by 2 bases, leaving 10 bases between them. The CDR3 extends over 13 amino acids. CDR1 MNHEY and CDR2 SMNVEV come from the germline V gene (reference sequence). CDR3 sequence (DNA): TGTGCCAGCAGGAGGGCAGTGCAAGAGACCCAGTACTTC. Amino acid sequence: CASRRAVQETQYF.

This chain connects TRBV2 to TRBJ2-5; D gene unclear. Germline CDR1 is SNHLY and CDR2 is FYNNEI. The length of the CDR3 is 13 residues. The ends were cut back, 11 bases at V and 5 bases at J, with 18 bases in the middle. CDR3 residues: CAGARRTLETQYF. The CDR3, as DNA: TGTGCCGGAGCTAGACGAACCTTGGAGACCCAGTACTTC.

This clone was observed a single time. The chain combines TRBV5-1 with TRBJ1-1; D may be TRBD1 (6 bases). This CDR3 comprises 15 residues. V was clipped by 0 bases and J by 1 base, with 10 bases between them. Germline CDR1 reads SGHRS; CDR2 reads YFSETQ. DNA of the CDR3: TGCGCCAGCAGCTTGGGTACAGGGAGGAACACTGAAGCTTTCTTT. This sequence encodes CASSLGTGRNTEAFF.

The rearrangement uses TRBV1 and TRBJ1-2; TRBD1 is taken as the D call from the table, unchecked against the DNA. TRBV1 is a listed pseudogene. There are 13 residues in the CDR3. The DNA for the CDR3 is TGCACCAGCAGGGAAAGACAGGAATATGGCTACACCTTC. Encoded protein: CTSRERQEYGYTF.

The chain carries TRBV19 and TRBJ2-7; perhaps TRBD2 as D (5 bases). Trimming stripped 9 bases from V and 1 base from J, with 13 bases between. This CDR3 is built from 13 residues. Germline CDR1 and CDR2: LNHDA and SQIVND (reference sequence). The CDR3: CARFTSGSYEQYF. The CDR3 coding sequence is TGTGCCAGGTTTACTAGTGGTTCCTACGAGCAGTACTTC.

The V and J genes are TRBV30 and TRBJ1-1, with a weak D call TRBD1 (5 bases). The germline V and J ends were trimmed by 0 bases and 5 bases, with 10 bases remaining between them. The CDR3 runs 13 residues. The germline V gene encodes CDR1 GTSNPN and CDR2 SVGIG (reference sequence). CDR3 coding DNA: TGTGCCTGGAGTGTGACAGATGGGACTGAAGCTTTCTTT. It is translated as CAWSVTDGTEAFF. The full variable domain, in which reference TRBV30 and TRBJ1-1 provide the parts outside the CDR3, is SQTIHQWPATLVQPVGSPLSLECTVEGTSNPNLYWYRQAAGRGLQLLFYSVGIGQISSEVPQNLSASRPQDRQFILSSKKLLLSDSGFYLCAWSVTDGTEAFFGQGTRLTVV.

V gene TRBV28 combines with J gene TRBJ2-2; 11 positions match TRBD2. The CDR3 has 16 residues. Germline loops: CDR1 MDHEN, CDR2 SYDVKM. Trimming at V came to 3 bases and at J to 7 bases, leaving 7 bases not matched to a gene. The CDR3 DNA reads as TGTGCCAGCAGTTTTTTACTAGCGGGAGAAAGCGGGGAGCTGTTTTTT. Translation gives CASSFLLAGESGELFF.

This chain links TRBV10-1 with TRBJ2-3; maybe TRBD2 (5 bases). The V gene lost 2 bases and the J gene lost 2 bases, with 8 bases spanning the gap. CDR1 is WNHNN, CDR2 SYGVQD, per germline (reference sequence). The CDR3 extends over 14 amino acids. The CDR3 reads CASSETGNTDTQYF. CDR3 bases: TGCGCCAGCAGTGAGACGGGGAACACAGATACGCAGTATTTT.

The chain employs TRBV5-1 and TRBJ1-6; weak D call: TRBD1 (6 bases). CDR3 length equals 18 residues. Trimming stripped 3 bases from V and 0 bases from J, with 16 bases between. The germline V gene encodes CDR1 SGHRS and CDR2 YFSETQ. CDR3 residues: CASSYGQPGGSYNSPLHF. In nucleotides, the CDR3 is TGCGCCAGCAGCTACGGACAGCCCGGCGGCTCCTATAATTCACCCCTCCACTTT.

The rearrangement uses TRBV9 and TRBJ1-3; tentative D call: TRBD1 (5 bases). The V gene's germline CDR1 is SGDLS and CDR2 YYNGEE. The CDR3 is 15 residues long. V gave up 2 bases and J gave up 3 bases, with 12 bases separating them. The CDR3 DNA reads TGTGCCAGCAGCGTGGGCCAACAGGTTGGAAACACCATATATTTT. Protein: CASSVGQQVGNTIYF.

The genes are TRBV28 and TRBJ2-1, with 10 bases identical to TRBD1. The germline V gene encodes CDR1 MDHEN and CDR2 SYDVKM. This CDR3 is built from 17 residues. The trim removed 7 bases at V and 2 bases at J, leaving 11 bases unmatched. The CDR3: CASTTTAGTGAYNEQFF. The CDR3 nucleotides are TGTGCCAGCACTACCACCGCAGGGACAGGGGCCTACAATGAGCAGTTCTTC. The full variable domain, with the rest looked up from reference TRBV28 and TRBJ2-1, is DVKVTQSSRYLVKRTGEKVFLECVQDMDHENMFWYRQDPGLGLRLIYFSYDVKMKEKGDIPEGYSVSREKKERFSLILESASTNQTSMYLCASTTTAGTGAYNEQFFGPGTRLTVL.

This clone was seen a handful of times. V usage is TRBV11-2 and J usage is TRBJ2-1; D unresolved. Trimming cost V 5 bases and J 0 bases, with 8 bases left between them. The V gene's germline CDR1 is SGHAT and CDR2 FQNNGV. The CDR3 contains 14 residues. Here the CDR3 DNA reads TGTGCCAGCAGCCCCCTCCGCTCCTACAATGAGCAGTTCTTC. Protein: CASSPLRSYNEQFF. Using reference TRBV11-2 and TRBJ2-1 for the parts outside the CDR3, the full variable domain is EAGVAQSPRYKIIEKRQSVAFWCNPISGHATLYWYQQILGQGPKLLIQFQNNGVVDDSQLPKDRFSAERLKGVDSTLKIQPAKLEDSAVYLCASSPLRSYNEQFFGPGTRLTVL.

V and J are TRBV6-5 and TRBJ2-2; 7 bases are a match to TRBD2. Germline V CDR1 and CDR2: MNHEY, SVGAGI. Trimming cost V 6 bases and J 2 bases; bases outside gene matches: 3. The CDR3 has 14 amino acids. The CDR3: CASSPGGNTGELFF. DNA of the CDR3: TGTGCCAGCAGCCCGGGGGGAAACACCGGGGAGCTGTTTTTT.

The CDR3 nucleotides read TGTGCCAGCAGCTTAGGGGGAAGGGGGCTTGGGGATACGCAGTATTTT. Amino acid sequence: CASSLGGRGLGDTQYF. The V call is TRBV7-8, the J call TRBJ2-3, with 7 nucleotides matching TRBD1. The CDR3 extends over 16 amino acids. After removal of 1 base from V and 6 bases from J, the junction contained 10 bases not matched to a gene. Germline values: CDR1 SGHVS, CDR2 FQNEAQ.

This sequence joins TRBV27 and TRBJ2-5; possible D gene TRBD1, 6 bases. Germline loops: CDR1 MNHEY, CDR2 SMNVEV (reference sequence). Trimming cost V 5 bases and J 4 bases, with 17 bases left between them. The CDR3 has 15 residues. CDR3 bases: TGTGCCAGCAGTCCCACCGTCAGGGGCGCAGAGACCCAGTACTTC. Encoded protein: CASSPTVRGAETQYF.

The rearrangement joins TRBV2 to TRBJ2-5; 14 bases map to TRBD2. Unmatched junction bases numbered 9, after V lost 3 bases and J lost 0 bases. In germline, CDR1 is SNHLY, CDR2 FYNNEI. The CDR3 is made up of 19 amino acids. The CDR3 bases are TGTGCCAGCAGTGACCCTGGACTAGCGGGGGGATCCTACCAAGAGACCCAGTACTTC. This encodes CASSDPGLAGGSYQETQYF.

The J gene is TRBJ1-1, the V gene TRBV5-8; 9 bases map to TRBD1. The length of the CDR3 is 14 residues. The germline gives CDR1 SGHTS, CDR2 YDEGEE. V trimming: 2 bases; J trimming: 8 bases; junction bases outside the gene matches: 7. The CDR3 here is CASSFGWDRDEAFF. DNA for the CDR3: TGTGCCAGCAGCTTTGGTTGGGACAGGGACGAAGCTTTCTTT. The complete variable domain, with remaining parts taken from reference TRBV5-8 and TRBJ1-1, reads EAGVTQSPTHLIKTRGQQATLRCSPISGHTSVYWYQQALGLGLQFLLWYDEGEERNRGNFPPRFSGRQFPNYSSELNVNALELEDSALYLCASSFGWDRDEAFFGQGTRLTVV.

This sequence joins TRBV3-1 (or the pseudogene TRBV3-2) and TRBJ1-5, with TRBD1 matching over 7 bases. The CDR3 is 14 amino acids. V was pared by 4 bases and J by 3 bases, with 3 bases of the junction left unmatched. Germline values: CDR1 LGHDT, CDR2 YNNKEL (reference sequence). The CDR3 here is CASSPQGFNQPQHF. The CDR3 region has the DNA TGTGCCAGCAGCCCACAGGGGTTCAATCAGCCCCAGCATTTT.

The V gene is TRBV19, the J gene TRBJ1-1; 8 bases line up with TRBD1. Germline V gene lookup returns CDR1 LNHDA and CDR2 SQIVND (reference sequence). Trimming took 4 bases from V and 8 from J; bases not matched to a gene: 3. The CDR3 has 12 residues. The CDR3 loop is CASSTGTGEAFF. DNA for the CDR3: TGTGCCAGTAGTACCGGGACAGGAGAAGCTTTCTTT.

This sequence joins TRBV6-6 and TRBJ1-1; weak D call: TRBD1 (5 bases). The CDR3 has 14 residues. V lost 6 bases and J lost 1, with 12 bases in between. Germline CDR1 reads MNHNY; CDR2 reads SVGAGI (reference sequence). In DNA, the CDR3 is TGTGCCAGCAGGTCCGGGACTCCGAACACTGAAGCTTTCTTT. This codes for CASRSGTPNTEAFF.

The CDR3 DNA is TGTGCCAGCTCACCCCTACCGGGAATGGCCAACCAATACGAGCAGTACTTC. Its protein is CASSPLPGMANQYEQYF. The chain joins TRBV18 to TRBJ2-7; D is perhaps TRBD2 (5 bases). The CDR3 is 17 amino acids. The germline V and J ends were trimmed by 3 bases and 4 bases, with 22 bases remaining between them. The germline CDR1 and CDR2 sequences are KGHSH and LQKENI.